The 4 T cell receptor beta chains below all came from one sample that was sequenced in a study of blood T cells in healthy people across ages (dated by TCRdb to between 2015 and 2017). The library was prepared using 5' RACE. This sample was sequenced with an Illumina HiSeq 2500. A second PCR of roughly 7 to 11 cycles was performed with a sample-barcoded 5' primer and a J-beta primer mix. TCRdb trimmed public reads at Q25 via fastp, called clones via MiXCR and kept in-frame beta chains. Identical CDR3 protein sequences are pooled into one entry, listed with their most common genes and DNA. The sample table holds about a million distinct CDR3 sequences, of which around 54% were seen once. Clones ranked in the top ten supply 20% to 25% of the sample. The sample taken for sequencing was blood. These receptors originate from a woman aged 60 to 75 in good health.

The chain joins TRBV20-1 to TRBJ2-5; D not certain. Trimming shortened V by 5 bases and J by 11 bases, and 18 bases separated the two germline ends. Per the germline V gene, CDR1 is DFQATT and CDR2 is SNEGSKA (reference sequence). The CDR3 covers 12 residues. The CDR3 is CSAEHGLDGQYF. Here the CDR3 DNA reads TGCAGTGCTGAACACGGATTAGACGGGCAGTACTTC.

This chain uses TRBV12-3 or TRBV12-4 with TRBJ2-5, with 14 bases aligning to TRBD2. V shed 7 bases, J shed 4 bases, and the junction held 8 bases outside the gene matches. This CDR3 is built from 16 residues. As DNA, the CDR3 is TGTGCCAGCACCGTGGGACTAGCGGGAGTCGGAGAGACCCAGTACTTC. Residues: CASTVGLAGVGETQYF.

The rearrangement uses TRBV9 and TRBJ2-1; tentative D call: TRBD1 (5 bases). This CDR3 region has 14 residues. Trimming stripped 0 bases from V and 10 bases from J, with 14 bases between. Per germline, CDR1 SGDLS and CDR2 YYNGEE. The CDR3 nucleotides are TGTGCCAGCAGCGTAGAGACAGCCCCCGGGGAGCAGTTCTTC. As protein: CASSVETAPGEQFF.

V is TRBV15 and J is TRBJ2-7; D remains unclear. V gave up 1 base and J gave up 3 bases, with 13 bases separating them. Germline-derived CDR1 and CDR2 are LNHNV and YYDKDF (reference sequence). This CDR3 is built from 15 residues. The CDR3 protein is CATSRASWLGYEQYF. The CDR3 DNA sequence: TGTGCCACCAGCAGAGCAAGTTGGTTGGGCTACGAGCAGTACTTC. Variable domain in full (rest from reference TRBV15 and TRBJ2-7): DAMVIQNPRYQVTQFGKPVTLSCSQTLNHNVMYWYQQKSSQAPKLLFHYYDKDFNNEADTPDNFQSRRPNTSFCFLDIRSPGLGDTAMYLCATSRASWLGYEQYFGPGTRLTVT.